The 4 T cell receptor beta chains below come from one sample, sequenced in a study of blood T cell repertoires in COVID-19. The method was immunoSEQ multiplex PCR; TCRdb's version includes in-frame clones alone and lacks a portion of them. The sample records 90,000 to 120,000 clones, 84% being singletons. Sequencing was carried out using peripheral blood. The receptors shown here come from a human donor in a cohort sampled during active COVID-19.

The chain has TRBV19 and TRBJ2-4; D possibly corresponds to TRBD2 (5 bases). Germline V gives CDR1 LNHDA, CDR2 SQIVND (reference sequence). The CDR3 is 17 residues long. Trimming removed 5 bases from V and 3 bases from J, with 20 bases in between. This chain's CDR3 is CASSPGSPGSSKNIQYF. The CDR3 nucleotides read TGTGCCAGTAGTCCGGGGTCCCCGGGGTCGAGCAAAAACATTCAGTACTTC.

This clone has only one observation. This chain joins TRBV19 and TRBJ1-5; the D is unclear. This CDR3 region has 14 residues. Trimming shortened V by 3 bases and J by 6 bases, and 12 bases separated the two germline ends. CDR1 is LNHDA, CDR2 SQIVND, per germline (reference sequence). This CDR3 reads CASSIGSGFQPQHF. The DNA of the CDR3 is TGTGCCAGTAGTATTGGGTCAGGATTTCAGCCCCAGCATTTT.

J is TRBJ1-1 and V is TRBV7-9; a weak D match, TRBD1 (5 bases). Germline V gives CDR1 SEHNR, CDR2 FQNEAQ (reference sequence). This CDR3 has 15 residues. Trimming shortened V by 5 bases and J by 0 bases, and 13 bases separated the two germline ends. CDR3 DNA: TGTGCCAGCAGCCTCCGGGGGGAGATGAACACTGAAGCTTTCTTT. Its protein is CASSLRGEMNTEAFF. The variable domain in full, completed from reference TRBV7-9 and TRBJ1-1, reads DTGVSQNPRHKITKRGQNVTFRCDPISEHNRLYWYRQTLGQGPEFLTYFQNEAQLEKSRLLSDRFSAERPKGSFSTLEIQRTEQGDSAMYLCASSLRGEMNTEAFFGQGTRLTVV.

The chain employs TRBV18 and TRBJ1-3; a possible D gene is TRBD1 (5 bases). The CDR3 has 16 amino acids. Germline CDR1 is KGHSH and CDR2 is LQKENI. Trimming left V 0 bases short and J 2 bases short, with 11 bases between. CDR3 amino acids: CASSPPGRATGNTIYF. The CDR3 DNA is TGTGCCAGCTCACCACCCGGCAGGGCCACTGGAAACACCATATATTTT. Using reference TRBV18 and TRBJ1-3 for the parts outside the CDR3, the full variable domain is NAGVMQNPRHLVRRRGQEARLRCSPMKGHSHVYWYRQLPEEGLKFMVYLQKENIIDESGMPKERFSAEFPKEGPSILRIQQVVRGDSAAYFCASSPPGRATGNTIYFGEGSWLTVV.